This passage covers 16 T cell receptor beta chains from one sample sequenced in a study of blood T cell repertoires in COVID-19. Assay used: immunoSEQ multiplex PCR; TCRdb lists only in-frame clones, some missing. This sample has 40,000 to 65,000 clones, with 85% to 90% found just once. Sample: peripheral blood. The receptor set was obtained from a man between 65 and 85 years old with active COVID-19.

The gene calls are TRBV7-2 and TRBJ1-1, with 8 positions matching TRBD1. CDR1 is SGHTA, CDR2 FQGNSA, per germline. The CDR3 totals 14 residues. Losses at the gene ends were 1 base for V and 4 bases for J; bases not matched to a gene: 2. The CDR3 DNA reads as TGTGCCAGCAGCTTAGTAACAGGGGGCACTGAAGCTTTCTTT. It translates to CASSLVTGGTEAFF.

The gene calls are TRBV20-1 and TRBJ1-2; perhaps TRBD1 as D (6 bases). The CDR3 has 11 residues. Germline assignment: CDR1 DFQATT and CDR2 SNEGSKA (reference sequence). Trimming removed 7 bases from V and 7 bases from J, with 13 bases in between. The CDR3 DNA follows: TGCAGTGGAGGGGGATGGGGTGGCTACACCTTC. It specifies CSGGGWGGYTF.

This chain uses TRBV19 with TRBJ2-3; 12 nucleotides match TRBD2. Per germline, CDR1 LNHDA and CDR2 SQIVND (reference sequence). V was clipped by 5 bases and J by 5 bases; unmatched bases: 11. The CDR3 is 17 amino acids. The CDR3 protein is CASSSWASGGALDTQYF. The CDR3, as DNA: TGTGCCAGTAGTTCCTGGGCTAGCGGGGGGGCCCTAGATACGCAGTATTTT.

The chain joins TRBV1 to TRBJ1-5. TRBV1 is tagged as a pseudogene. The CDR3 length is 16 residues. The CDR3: CTSSSRRVGGNQPQHF. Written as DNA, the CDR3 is TGCACCAGCAGCTCTAGAAGGGTAGGAGGGAATCAGCCCCAGCATTTT.

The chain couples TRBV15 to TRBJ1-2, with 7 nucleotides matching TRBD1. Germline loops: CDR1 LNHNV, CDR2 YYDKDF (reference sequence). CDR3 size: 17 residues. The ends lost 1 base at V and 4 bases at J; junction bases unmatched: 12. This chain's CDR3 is CATSRGGGGGRSYGYTF. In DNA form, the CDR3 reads TGTGCCACCAGCAGAGGAGGAGGAGGGGGCCGGAGCTATGGCTACACCTTC.

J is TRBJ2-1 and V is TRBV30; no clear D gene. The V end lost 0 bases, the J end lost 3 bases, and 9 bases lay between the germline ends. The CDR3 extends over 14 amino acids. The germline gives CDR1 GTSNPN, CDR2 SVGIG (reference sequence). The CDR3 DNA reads TGTGCCTGGAGTGTCAGCGCCGGCTACAATGAGCAGTTCTTC. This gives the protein CAWSVSAGYNEQFF.

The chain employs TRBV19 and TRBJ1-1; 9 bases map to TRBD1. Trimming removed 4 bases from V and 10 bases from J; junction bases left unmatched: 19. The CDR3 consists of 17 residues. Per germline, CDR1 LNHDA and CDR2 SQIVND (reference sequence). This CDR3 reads CASSTVPGQGPRGAAFF. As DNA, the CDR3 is TGTGCCAGTAGTACAGTCCCGGGACAGGGTCCCCGGGGTGCAGCTTTCTTT.

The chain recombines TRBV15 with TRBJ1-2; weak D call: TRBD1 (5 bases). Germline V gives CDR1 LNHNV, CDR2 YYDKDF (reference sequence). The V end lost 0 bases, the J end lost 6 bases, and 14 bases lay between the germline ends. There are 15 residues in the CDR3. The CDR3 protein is CATSRDPGAGDGYTF. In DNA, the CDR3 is TGTGCCACCAGCAGAGACCCTGGGGCCGGAGATGGCTACACCTTC.

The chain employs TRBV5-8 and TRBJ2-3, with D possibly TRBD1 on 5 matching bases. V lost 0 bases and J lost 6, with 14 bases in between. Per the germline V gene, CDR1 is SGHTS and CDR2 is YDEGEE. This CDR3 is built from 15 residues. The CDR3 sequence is CASSLEGYLGDTQYF. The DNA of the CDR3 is TGTGCCAGCAGCTTGGAGGGGTACCTGGGGGATACGCAGTATTTT.

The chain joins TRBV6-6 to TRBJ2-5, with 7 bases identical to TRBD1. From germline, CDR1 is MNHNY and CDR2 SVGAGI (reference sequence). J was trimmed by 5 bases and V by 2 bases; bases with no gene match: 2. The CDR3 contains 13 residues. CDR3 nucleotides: TGTGCCAGCAGTTACAGGGGGCTGGAGACCCAGTACTTC. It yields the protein CASSYRGLETQYF.

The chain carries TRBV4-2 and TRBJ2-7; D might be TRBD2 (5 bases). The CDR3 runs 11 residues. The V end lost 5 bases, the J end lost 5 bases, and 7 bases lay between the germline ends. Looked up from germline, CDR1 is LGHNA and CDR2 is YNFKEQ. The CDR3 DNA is TGTGCCAGCAGCTTCGGGGACGAGCAGTACTTC. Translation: CASSFGDEQYF.

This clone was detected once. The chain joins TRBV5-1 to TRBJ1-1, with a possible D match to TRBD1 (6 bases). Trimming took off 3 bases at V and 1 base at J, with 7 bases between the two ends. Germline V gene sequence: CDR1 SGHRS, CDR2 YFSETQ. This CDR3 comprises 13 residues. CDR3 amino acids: CASSSQGNTEAFF. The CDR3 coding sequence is TGCGCCAGCAGCTCACAGGGGAACACTGAAGCTTTCTTT.

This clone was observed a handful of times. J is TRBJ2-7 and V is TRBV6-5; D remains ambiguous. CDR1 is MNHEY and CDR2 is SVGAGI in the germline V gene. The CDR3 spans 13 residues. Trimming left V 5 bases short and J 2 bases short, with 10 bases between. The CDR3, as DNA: TGTGCCAGCAGTCCAGGCTCTCCCTACGAGCAGTACTTC. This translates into CASSPGSPYEQYF.

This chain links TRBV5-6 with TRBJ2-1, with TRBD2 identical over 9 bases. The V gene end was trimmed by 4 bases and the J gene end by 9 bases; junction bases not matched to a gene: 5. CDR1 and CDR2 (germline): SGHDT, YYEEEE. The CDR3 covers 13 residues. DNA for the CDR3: TGTGCCAGCAGCAGGATAGCGGGGGCTGAGCAGTTCTTC. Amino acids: CASSRIAGAEQFF.

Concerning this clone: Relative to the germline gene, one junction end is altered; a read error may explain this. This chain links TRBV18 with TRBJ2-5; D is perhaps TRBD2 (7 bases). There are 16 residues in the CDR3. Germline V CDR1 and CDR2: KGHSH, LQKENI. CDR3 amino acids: CASSPPGRGYQETQYF. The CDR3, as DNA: TGTGCCAGCTCGCCACCGGGGAGGGGGTACCAAGAGACCCAGTACTTC. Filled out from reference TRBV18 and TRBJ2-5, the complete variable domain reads NAGVMQNPRHLVRRRGQEARLRCSPMKGHSHVYWYRQLPEEGLKFMVYLQKENIIDESGMPKERFSAEFPKEGPSILRIQQVVRGDSAAYFCASSPPGRGYQETQYFGPGTRLLVL.

CDR3 nucleotide sequence: TGTGCCATCAGTGAGCCGACTAGGGACACCGGGGAGCTGTTTTTT. Protein: CAISEPTRDTGELFF. V and J are TRBV10-3 and TRBJ2-2; a possible D gene is TRBD2 (6 bases). CDR3 size: 15 residues. V gave up 2 bases and J gave up 3 bases, with 10 bases separating them. CDR1 is ENHRY and CDR2 is SYGVKD in the germline V gene.